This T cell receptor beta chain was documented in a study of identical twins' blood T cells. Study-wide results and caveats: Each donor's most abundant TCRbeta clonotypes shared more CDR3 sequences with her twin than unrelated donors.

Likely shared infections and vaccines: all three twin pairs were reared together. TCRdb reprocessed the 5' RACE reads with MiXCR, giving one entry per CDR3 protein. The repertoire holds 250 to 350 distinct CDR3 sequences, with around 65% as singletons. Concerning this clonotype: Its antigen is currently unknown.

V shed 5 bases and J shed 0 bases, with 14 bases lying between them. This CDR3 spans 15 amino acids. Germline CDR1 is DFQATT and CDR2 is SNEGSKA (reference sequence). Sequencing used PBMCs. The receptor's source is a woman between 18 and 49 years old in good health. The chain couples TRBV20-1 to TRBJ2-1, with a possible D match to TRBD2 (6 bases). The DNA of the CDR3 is TGCAGTGCTGGAGGGATTGAAACCTCCTACAATGAGCAGTTCTTC. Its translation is CSAGGIETSYNEQFF.